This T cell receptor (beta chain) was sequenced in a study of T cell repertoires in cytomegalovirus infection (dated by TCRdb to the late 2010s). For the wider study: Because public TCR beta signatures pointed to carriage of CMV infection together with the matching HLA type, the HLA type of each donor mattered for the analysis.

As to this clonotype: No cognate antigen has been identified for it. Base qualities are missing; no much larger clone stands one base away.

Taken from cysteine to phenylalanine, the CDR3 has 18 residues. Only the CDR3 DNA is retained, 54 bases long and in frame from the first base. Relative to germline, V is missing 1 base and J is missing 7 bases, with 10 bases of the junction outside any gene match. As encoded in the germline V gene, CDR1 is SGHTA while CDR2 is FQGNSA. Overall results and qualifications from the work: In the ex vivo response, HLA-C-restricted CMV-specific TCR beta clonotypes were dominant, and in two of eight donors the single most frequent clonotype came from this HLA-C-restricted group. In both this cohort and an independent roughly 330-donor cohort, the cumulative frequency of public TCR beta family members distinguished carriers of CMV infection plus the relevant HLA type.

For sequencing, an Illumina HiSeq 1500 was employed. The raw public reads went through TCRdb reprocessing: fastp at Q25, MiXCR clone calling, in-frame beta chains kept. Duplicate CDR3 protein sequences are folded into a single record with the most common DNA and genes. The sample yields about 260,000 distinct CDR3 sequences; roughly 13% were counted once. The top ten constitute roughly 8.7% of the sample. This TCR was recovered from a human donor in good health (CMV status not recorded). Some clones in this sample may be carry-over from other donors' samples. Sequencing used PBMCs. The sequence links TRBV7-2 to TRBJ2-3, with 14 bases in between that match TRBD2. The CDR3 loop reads CASSLESGTSGSTYTQYF. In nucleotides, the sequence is TGTGCCAGCAGCTTAGAATCCGGGACTAGCGGGAGTACCTATACGCAGTATTTT.